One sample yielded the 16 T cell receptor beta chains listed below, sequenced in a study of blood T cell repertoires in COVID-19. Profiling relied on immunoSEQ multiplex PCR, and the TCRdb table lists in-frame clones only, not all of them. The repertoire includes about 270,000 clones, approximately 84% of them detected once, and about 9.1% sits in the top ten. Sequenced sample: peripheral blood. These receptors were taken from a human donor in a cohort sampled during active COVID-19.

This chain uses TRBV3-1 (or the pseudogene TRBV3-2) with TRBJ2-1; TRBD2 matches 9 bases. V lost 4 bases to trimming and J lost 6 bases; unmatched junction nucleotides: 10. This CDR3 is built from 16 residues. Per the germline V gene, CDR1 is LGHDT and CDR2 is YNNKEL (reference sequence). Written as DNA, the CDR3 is TGTGCCAGCAGCCGGCATAGCGGGAGTAGCGTCAATGAGCAGTTCTTC. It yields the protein CASSRHSGSSVNEQFF.

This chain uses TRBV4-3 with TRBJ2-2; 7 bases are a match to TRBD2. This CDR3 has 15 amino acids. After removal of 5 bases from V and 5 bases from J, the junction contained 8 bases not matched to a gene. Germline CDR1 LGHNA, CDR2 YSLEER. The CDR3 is CASSFGQGGTGELFF. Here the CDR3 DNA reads TGCGCCAGCAGCTTCGGGCAGGGAGGGACCGGGGAGCTGTTTTTT.

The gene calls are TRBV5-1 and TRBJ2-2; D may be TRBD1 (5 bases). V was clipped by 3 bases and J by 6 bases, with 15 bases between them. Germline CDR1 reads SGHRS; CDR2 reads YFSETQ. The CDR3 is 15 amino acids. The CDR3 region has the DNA TGCGCCAGCAGCTCTGGGGCCAGGGCGTCCGGGGAGCTGTTTTTT. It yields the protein CASSSGARASGELFF.

The CDR3 is CASSYSGGLLTEAFF. The CDR3 DNA reads as TGTGCCAGCAGTTACTCAGGGGGCCTCCTCACTGAAGCTTTCTTT. The chain joins TRBV6-2 or TRBV6-3 to TRBJ1-1, with 7 bases lining up with TRBD1. The germline V gene encodes CDR1 MNHEY and CDR2 SVGEGT. J was trimmed by 4 bases and V by 0 bases; bases with no gene match: 5. This CDR3 region has 15 residues.

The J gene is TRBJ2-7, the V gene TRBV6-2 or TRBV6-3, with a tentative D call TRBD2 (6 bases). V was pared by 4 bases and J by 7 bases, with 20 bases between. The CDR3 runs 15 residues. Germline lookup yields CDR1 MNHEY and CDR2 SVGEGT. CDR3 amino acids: CASSFPEGSKREQYF. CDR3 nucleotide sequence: TGTGCCAGCAGTTTCCCGGAGGGTTCGAAAAGGGAGCAGTACTTC.

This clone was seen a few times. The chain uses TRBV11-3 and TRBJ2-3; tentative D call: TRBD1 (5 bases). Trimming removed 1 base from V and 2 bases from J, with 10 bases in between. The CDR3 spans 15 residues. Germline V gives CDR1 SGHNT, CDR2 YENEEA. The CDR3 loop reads CASSLGQQYTDTQYF. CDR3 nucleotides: TGTGCCAGCAGCTTAGGACAGCAATACACAGATACGCAGTATTTT.

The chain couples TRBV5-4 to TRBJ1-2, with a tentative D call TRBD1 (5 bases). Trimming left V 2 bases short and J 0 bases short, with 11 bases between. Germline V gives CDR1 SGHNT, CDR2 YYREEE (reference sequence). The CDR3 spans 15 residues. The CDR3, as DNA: TGTGCCAGCAGCTTTCGTGGGGGGTCTAACTATGGCTACACCTTC. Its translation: CASSFRGGSNYGYTF.

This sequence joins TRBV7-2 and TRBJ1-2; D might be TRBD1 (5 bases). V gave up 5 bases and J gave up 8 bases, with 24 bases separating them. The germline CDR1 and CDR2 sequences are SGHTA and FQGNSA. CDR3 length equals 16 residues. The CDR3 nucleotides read TGTGCCAGCAGCCGTCGGGGAGGGCAGGGAGGTGACGGCTACACCTTC. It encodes CASSRRGGQGGDGYTF.

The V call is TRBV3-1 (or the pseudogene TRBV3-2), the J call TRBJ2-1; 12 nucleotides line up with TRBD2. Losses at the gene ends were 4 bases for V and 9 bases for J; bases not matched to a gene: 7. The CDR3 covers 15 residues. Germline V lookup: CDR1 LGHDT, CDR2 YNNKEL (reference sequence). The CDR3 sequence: CASSLGLAGRGEQFF. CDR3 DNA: TGTGCCAGCAGCCTCGGACTAGCGGGACGGGGTGAGCAGTTCTTC.

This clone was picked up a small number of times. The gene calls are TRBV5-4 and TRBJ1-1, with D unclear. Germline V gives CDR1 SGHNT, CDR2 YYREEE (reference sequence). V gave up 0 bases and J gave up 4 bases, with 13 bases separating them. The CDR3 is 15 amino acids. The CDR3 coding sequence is TGTGCCAGCAGCTTGGAGAGCAGGCGCTTCACTGAAGCTTTCTTT. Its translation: CASSLESRRFTEAFF.

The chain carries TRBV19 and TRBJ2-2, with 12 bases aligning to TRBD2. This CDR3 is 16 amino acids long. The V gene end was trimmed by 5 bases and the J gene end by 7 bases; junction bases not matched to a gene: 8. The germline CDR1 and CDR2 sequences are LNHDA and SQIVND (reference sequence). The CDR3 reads CASSPGLAGKSGELFF. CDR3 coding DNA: TGTGCCAGTAGTCCCGGACTAGCGGGAAAGAGCGGGGAGCTGTTTTTT.

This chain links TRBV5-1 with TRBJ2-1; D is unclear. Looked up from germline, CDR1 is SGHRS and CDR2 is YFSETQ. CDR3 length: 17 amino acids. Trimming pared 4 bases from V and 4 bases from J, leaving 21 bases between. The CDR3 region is CASSSHLQRDLYNEQFF. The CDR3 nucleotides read TGCGCCAGCAGCAGCCATCTGCAGCGCGACCTATACAATGAGCAGTTCTTC.

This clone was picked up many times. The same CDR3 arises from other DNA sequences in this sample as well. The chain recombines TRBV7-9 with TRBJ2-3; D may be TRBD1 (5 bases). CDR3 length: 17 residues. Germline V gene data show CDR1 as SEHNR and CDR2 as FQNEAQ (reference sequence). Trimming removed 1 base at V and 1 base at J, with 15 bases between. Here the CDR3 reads CASSLGHSGSRTDTQYF. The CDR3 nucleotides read TGTGCCAGCAGCTTAGGACACTCAGGGTCCCGCACAGATACGCAGTATTTT.

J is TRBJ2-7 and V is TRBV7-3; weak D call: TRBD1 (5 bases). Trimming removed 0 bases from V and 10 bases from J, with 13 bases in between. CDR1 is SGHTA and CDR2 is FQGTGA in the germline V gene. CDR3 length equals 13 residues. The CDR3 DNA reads TGTGCCAGCAGCTTAACGGCAGGGCTCAACCAGTACTTC. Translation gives CASSLTAGLNQYF.

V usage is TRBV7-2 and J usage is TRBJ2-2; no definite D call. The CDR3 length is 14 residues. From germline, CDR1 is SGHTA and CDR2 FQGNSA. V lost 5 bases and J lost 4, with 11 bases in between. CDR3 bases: TGTGCCAGCAGCCTACAGACCGCCACCGGGGAGCTGTTTTTT. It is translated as CASSLQTATGELFF.

The CDR3 protein is CASSLEHQPQHF. The CDR3, as DNA: TGTGCCAGCAGTTTAGAGCATCAGCCCCAGCATTTT. The chain recombines TRBV28 with TRBJ1-5; D remains unclear. Germline values: CDR1 MDHEN, CDR2 SYDVKM. V lost 2 bases and J lost 5, with 4 bases in between. This CDR3 contains 12 residues.